Below, 29 T cell receptor beta chains from the same sample are listed, as sequenced in a study of cytomegalovirus exposure and HLA in healthy donors. PCR used 60 Vbeta primers and 13 Jbeta primers. Sequencing used immunoSEQ multiplex PCR; TCRdb keeps in-frame clones, though not all of them. This table has about 160,000 clones, 77% appearing once. Sequencing was performed on PBMCs. The origin of the receptors is a woman aged 40 to 50 in good health and CMV-seropositive.

The chain has TRBV5-6 and TRBJ2-5, with 8 bases fitting TRBD2. The CDR3 is 15 amino acids. Germline values: CDR1 SGHDT, CDR2 YYEEEE. V shed 2 bases, J shed 3 bases, and the junction held 6 bases outside the gene matches. The DNA of the CDR3 is TGTGCCAGCAGCTTCTACGGGGGGGCAGAAGAGACCCAGTACTTC. This gives the protein CASSFYGGAEETQYF.

The chain couples TRBV9 to TRBJ1-2; the D gene is possibly TRBD1 (5 bases). In germline, CDR1 is SGDLS, CDR2 YYNGEE. V was clipped by 4 bases and J by 0 bases, with 7 bases between them. This CDR3 contains 13 residues. CDR3 DNA: TGTGCCAGCAGCTCACAGGCTAACTATGGCTACACCTTC. Translated, it gives CASSSQANYGYTF.

The chain recombines TRBV19 with TRBJ1-6; 7 bases are shared with TRBD1. The CDR3 length is 15 residues. Unmatched junction bases numbered 12, after V lost 7 bases and J lost 9 bases. Germline V gene data show CDR1 as LNHDA and CDR2 as SQIVND (reference sequence). The CDR3 DNA reads TGTGCCAGTACACTGCAACAGGGGACGTTTTCACCCCTCCACTTT. This encodes CASTLQQGTFSPLHF.

CDR3 in amino acids: CASSFNYGREAFF. The CDR3 nucleotides read TGTGCCAGCAGTTTCAACTATGGGAGGGAGGCTTTCTTT. V and J are TRBV6-1 and TRBJ1-1; D call uncertain. CDR3 length: 13 residues. V lost 5 bases and J 11 bases, leaving 18 bases between the germline ends. Germline CDR1 reads MNHNS; CDR2 reads SASEGT.

V gene TRBV6-5 combines with J gene TRBJ2-2, with D possibly TRBD1 on 6 matching bases. The CDR3 runs to 14 residues. The V gene's germline CDR1 is MNHEY and CDR2 SVGAGI. V was pared by 10 bases and J by 5 bases, with 17 bases between. The CDR3 sequence: CATLKGGSTGELFF. The DNA for the CDR3 is TGTGCCACCCTCAAAGGGGGATCTACCGGGGAGCTGTTTTTT.

The chain uses TRBV4-1 and TRBJ1-6; D is unresolved. Trimming removed 0 bases from V and 0 bases from J, with 12 bases in between. Germline V gives CDR1 MGHRA, CDR2 YSYEKL. The CDR3 is made up of 18 amino acids. The CDR3 region has the DNA TGCGCCAGCAGCCAAGAGATGGAGCTGAGCTCCTATAATTCACCCCTCCACTTT. Translated, it gives CASSQEMELSSYNSPLHF.

The chain couples TRBV7-2 to TRBJ2-7, with D maybe TRBD2 (5 bases). Between the trimmed V and J ends, which lost 0 bases and 3 bases, there was a span of 9 bases. The CDR3 has 14 residues. CDR1 is SGHTA, CDR2 FQGNSA, per germline. The CDR3 reads CASSLASGFYEQYF. In nucleotides, the CDR3 is TGTGCCAGCAGCTTAGCATCGGGGTTCTACGAGCAGTACTTC.

The rearrangement joins TRBV6-5 to TRBJ1-5; D remains ambiguous. Germline CDR1 MNHEY, CDR2 SVGAGI. The CDR3 is 16 amino acids. Trimming took off 2 bases at V and 3 bases at J, with 14 bases between the two ends. The CDR3 DNA reads as TGTGCCAGCAGTTACGCTGGCCCAGTATTCAATCAGCCCCAGCATTTT. Translated, it gives CASSYAGPVFNQPQHF.

The V call is TRBV6-5, the J call TRBJ2-7; D is unresolved. CDR3 length: 14 amino acids. In germline, CDR1 is MNHEY, CDR2 SVGAGI. V was clipped by 6 bases and J by 1 base, with 13 bases between them. CDR3 protein: CASRSRITSYEQYF. CDR3 coding DNA: TGTGCCAGCAGGAGCAGGATCACTTCCTACGAGCAGTACTTC.

The gene calls are TRBV7-8 and TRBJ1-1; 10 nucleotides line up with TRBD1. CDR3 length: 16 residues. Germline V gene lookup returns CDR1 SGHVS and CDR2 FQNEAQ. The trim removed 4 bases at V and 5 bases at J, leaving 10 bases unmatched. The CDR3 coding sequence is TGTGCCAGCAGCTCTGGACAGGGGGGAGGTTTTACTGAAGCTTTCTTT. Its protein is CASSSGQGGGFTEAFF.

This clone was seen a single time. The V and J genes are TRBV7-2 and TRBJ1-2; D not certain. Trimming shortened V by 1 base and J by 5 bases, and 11 bases separated the two germline ends. Looked up from germline, CDR1 is SGHTA and CDR2 is FQGNSA. The CDR3 has 14 amino acids. The CDR3 sequence: CASSLGRAFYGYTF. CDR3 bases: TGTGCCAGCAGCTTAGGGCGGGCTTTTTATGGCTACACCTTC.

This clone was seen only once. V and J are TRBV7-7 and TRBJ2-2; D call uncertain. This CDR3 contains 13 residues. V was cut by 3 bases and J by 2 bases, with 4 bases left in between. Germline loops: CDR1 SSHAT, CDR2 FNYEAQ (reference sequence). In DNA form, the CDR3 reads TGTGCCAGCAGCTTTAGCAACACCGGGGAGCTGTTTTTT. It codes for CASSFSNTGELFF.

The V call is TRBV9, the J call TRBJ2-1; 9 bases line up with TRBD2. V lost 4 bases and J lost 6; bases outside the gene matches: 8. Germline V gene sequence: CDR1 SGDLS, CDR2 YYNGEE. The CDR3 consists of 15 residues. The CDR3 nucleotides read TGTGCCAGCAGCTTTGGACTAGCGAAATCCAATGAGCAGTTCTTC. The encoded protein is CASSFGLAKSNEQFF.

The genes are TRBV19 and TRBJ2-3, with TRBD2 matching over 11 bases. This CDR3 has 13 amino acids. Trimming at V came to 9 bases and at J to 6 bases, leaving 5 bases not matched to a gene. The germline CDR1 and CDR2 sequences are LNHDA and SQIVND (reference sequence). CDR3 protein: CASRLAGSDTQYF. In nucleotides, the CDR3 is TGTGCCAGCAGACTAGCGGGATCGGATACGCAGTATTTT.

This clone has just a few counts. V and J are TRBV28 and TRBJ1-1, with D possibly TRBD1 on 6 matching bases. Germline V CDR1 and CDR2: MDHEN, SYDVKM. Trimming removed 6 bases from V and 7 bases from J, with 12 bases in between. CDR3 size: 12 residues. This CDR3 is CASRTQGVEAFF. CDR3 in DNA: TGTGCCAGCAGAACACAGGGTGTTGAAGCTTTCTTT.

This chain uses TRBV5-4 with TRBJ2-3, with 7 bases that match TRBD2. Germline V lookup: CDR1 SGHNT, CDR2 YYREEE (reference sequence). The CDR3 runs 15 residues. V shed 5 bases, J shed 1 base, and the junction held 7 bases outside the gene matches. CDR3 in amino acids: CASSVGLAGTDTQYF. In DNA form, the CDR3 reads TGTGCCAGCAGTGTGGGGCTAGCGGGCACAGATACGCAGTATTTT.

The chain employs TRBV5-4 and TRBJ2-5, with 15 bases fitting TRBD2. Trimming took 2 bases from V and 2 from J; bases not matched to a gene: 4. The germline CDR1 and CDR2 sequences are SGHNT and YYREEE (reference sequence). The CDR3 runs to 17 residues. CDR3 in DNA: TGTGCCAGCAGCTTAGGGACTAGCGGGAGGACACAAGAGACCCAGTACTTC. It yields the protein CASSLGTSGRTQETQYF.

The chain has TRBV7-9 and TRBJ1-1; D not certain. The V gene's germline CDR1 is SEHNR and CDR2 FQNEAQ (reference sequence). V was shortened by 4 bases and J by 1 base, with 10 bases between the two germline ends. The CDR3 contains 14 residues. The CDR3 sequence: CASSSSGSNTEAFF. As DNA, the CDR3 is TGTGCCAGCAGCTCCTCTGGCTCGAACACTGAAGCTTTCTTT.

The chain links TRBV19 to TRBJ1-1; D not resolved. Germline CDR1 LNHDA, CDR2 SQIVND (reference sequence). The CDR3 runs 11 residues. The V gene lost 5 bases and the J gene lost 4 bases, with 5 bases spanning the gap. Here the CDR3 reads CASSPSTEAFF. The DNA of the CDR3 is TGTGCCAGTAGTCCCAGCACTGAAGCTTTCTTT. Variable domain in full (rest from reference TRBV19 and TRBJ1-1): DGGITQSPKYLFRKEGQNVTLSCEQNLNHDAMYWYRQDPGQGLRLIYYSQIVNDFQKGDIAEGYSVSREKKESFPLTVTSAQKNPTAFYLCASSPSTEAFFGQGTRLTVV.

V usage is TRBV30 and J usage is TRBJ1-4; D is perhaps TRBD1 (5 bases). The germline V gene encodes CDR1 GTSNPN and CDR2 SVGIG (reference sequence). The CDR3 sequence is 14 residues long. With 4 bases removed from V and 0 bases from J, the gap between germline ends came to 9 bases. The CDR3 DNA reads TGTGCCTGGACCCAGGGCTCAACTAATGAAAAACTGTTTTTT. This encodes CAWTQGSTNEKLFF.

The chain employs TRBV29-1 and TRBJ2-2, with a tentative D call TRBD1 (5 bases). CDR1 and CDR2 from the germline V gene are SQVTM and ANQGSEA. This CDR3 has 14 residues. V was clipped by 3 bases and J by 2 bases, with 10 bases between them. CDR3 nucleotide sequence: TGCAGCGTTGACAGGGCGTATAACACCGGGGAGCTGTTTTTT. Translation: CSVDRAYNTGELFF.

The chain is built from TRBV28 and TRBJ2-1, with 11 bases identical to TRBD1. V lost 5 bases, J lost 7 bases, and 7 bases stayed unmatched. The CDR3 is 15 amino acids. Germline CDR1 reads MDHEN; CDR2 reads SYDVKM. The CDR3 nucleotides are TGTGCCAGCAGTGTACCGGGACAGGGGGGTAATGAGCAGTTCTTC. As protein: CASSVPGQGGNEQFF.

The chain uses TRBV25-1 and TRBJ1-1; tentative D call: TRBD1 (5 bases). Germline values: CDR1 MGHDK, CDR2 SYGVNS. V was clipped by 4 bases and J by 0 bases, with 12 bases between them. This CDR3 has 15 amino acids. The CDR3 is CASSGQGWMNTEAFF. Written as DNA, the CDR3 is TGTGCCAGCAGTGGTCAGGGTTGGATGAACACTGAAGCTTTCTTT.

The DNA of the CDR3 is TGTGCCAGTAGTATGAAACCACAGTTGGACACCATATATTTT. Its protein product is CASSMKPQLDTIYF. This chain links TRBV19 with TRBJ1-3; D gene unclear. Trimming took off 3 bases at V and 8 bases at J, with 14 bases between the two ends. This CDR3 is built from 14 residues. CDR1 and CDR2 from the germline V gene are LNHDA and SQIVND (reference sequence).

This rearrangement joins TRBV6-5 to TRBJ2-5, with 9 bases fitting TRBD2. The CDR3 spans 15 residues. V shed 2 bases, J shed 5 bases, and the junction held 6 bases outside the gene matches. Germline V gives CDR1 MNHEY, CDR2 SVGAGI. The CDR3 protein is CASSYAGGPGETQYF. In DNA form, the CDR3 reads TGTGCCAGCAGTTACGCGGGGGGGCCAGGCGAGACCCAGTACTTC.

The rearrangement joins TRBV5-5 to TRBJ2-5; D not resolved. There are 13 residues in the CDR3. Between the trimmed V and J ends, which lost 7 bases and 0 bases, there was a span of 10 bases. Germline CDR1 and CDR2: SGHKS and YYEKEE (reference sequence). CDR3 nucleotide sequence: TGTGCCAGCGTCTCGGTAAACCAAGAGACCCAGTACTTC. Translating it yields CASVSVNQETQYF.

This clone was seen once. J is TRBJ1-2 and V is TRBV19; D is ambiguous. Trimming removed 8 bases from V and 4 bases from J, with 8 bases in between. From germline, CDR1 is LNHDA and CDR2 SQIVND (reference sequence). This CDR3 is built from 11 residues. In DNA form, the CDR3 reads TGTGCCAGTGGAGGAGGCTATGGCTACACCTTC. The encoded protein is CASGGGYGYTF.

The genes are TRBV2 and TRBJ1-2; D is possibly TRBD1 (5 bases). CDR3 length: 14 amino acids. Deletions cut 7 bases from V and 8 bases from J, with 20 bases between. Per germline, CDR1 SNHLY and CDR2 FYNNEI. The CDR3 sequence: CASKEGFPSGGYTF. As DNA, the CDR3 is TGTGCCAGCAAGGAAGGGTTCCCCTCAGGGGGCTACACCTTC.

There are many counts of this clone. V and J are TRBV6-5 and TRBJ1-6; D is ambiguous. Germline CDR1 is MNHEY and CDR2 is SVGAGI. The V end was cut by 6 bases, the J end by 7 bases, with 7 bases between. This CDR3 region has 12 residues. CDR3 bases: TGTGCCAGCAGGTGGCTGAATTCACCCCTCCACTTT. It specifies CASRWLNSPLHF.